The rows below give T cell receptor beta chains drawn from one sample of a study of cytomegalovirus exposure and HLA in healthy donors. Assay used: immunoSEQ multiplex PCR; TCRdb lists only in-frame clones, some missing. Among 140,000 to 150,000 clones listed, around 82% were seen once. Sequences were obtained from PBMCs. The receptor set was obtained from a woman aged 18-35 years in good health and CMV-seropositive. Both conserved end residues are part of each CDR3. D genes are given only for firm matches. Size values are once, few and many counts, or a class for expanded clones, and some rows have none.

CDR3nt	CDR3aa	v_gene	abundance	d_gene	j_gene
TGTGCCAGCAGTGAATCTCTAGGGGGGGGTGCTAACTATGGCTACACCTTC	CASSESLGGGANYGYTF	TRBV25-1	.	.	TRBJ1-2
TGTGCCAGCAGCCCGGGGGGGTACTGGGGAGAGCAGTTCTTC	CASSPGGYWGEQFF	TRBV5-4	.	TRBD2	TRBJ2-1
TGTGCCAGCAGCCGTTCGGGACAGCTTAACTATGGCTACCCCTTC	CASSRSGQLNYGYPF	TRBV6-5	.	TRBD1	TRBJ1-2
TGTGCCAGCACTCAGGACAGGGGGAACGAGCAGTACTTC	CASTQDRGNEQYF	TRBV2	few	TRBD1	TRBJ2-7
TGTGCCAGCAGCTTGGGCCACGGCCTAAGTGAGCAGTTCTTC	CASSLGHGLSEQFF	TRBV7-6	.	.	TRBJ2-1
TGCGCCAGCAGCTTTCCTCTAGCTTCTGGAACTGGGGCCAACGTCCTGACTTTC	CASSFPLASGTGANVLTF	TRBV5-1	few	.	TRBJ2-6
TGTGCCAGCAGGAAAGGACTAGCGGGGTTGAACACCGGGGAGCTGTTTTTT	CASRKGLAGLNTGELFF	TRBV2	.	TRBD2	TRBJ2-2
TGTGCCAGCAGCTCATTCGGGGTCCTCTCTGGAAACACCATATATTTT	CASSSFGVLSGNTIYF	TRBV7-9	.	.	TRBJ1-3
TGTGCCAGCTCACTCAACAGGGCTGACTATGGCTACACCTTC	CASSLNRADYGYTF	TRBV18	.	.	TRBJ1-2
TGTGCCAGCAGCTTCGGGACAAGAAGGCTCTATGGCTACACCTTC	CASSFGTRRLYGYTF	TRBV5-6	.	.	TRBJ1-2
TGTGCCAGTAGTACCACCGGGACTAGAAAAGAGACCCAGTACTTC	CASSTTGTRKETQYF	TRBV19	.	TRBD2	TRBJ2-5
TGTGCCAGTAGTATTCCCTCGGGACAGTACTACGAGCAGTACTTC	CASSIPSGQYYEQYF	TRBV19	.	TRBD1	TRBJ2-7
TGTGCCAGCAGCTTTTACAGGGGGCGCGATGAAAAACTGTTTTTT	CASSFYRGRDEKLFF	TRBV7-9	.	TRBD1	TRBJ1-4
TGCGCCAGCAGCGGGAGGGGGGGACCGACAGATACGCAGTATTTT	CASSGRGGPTDTQYF	TRBV5-1	.	.	TRBJ2-3
TGTGCCAGCAGCGTACTAGCGGGGAGGACTGAGACCCAGTACTTC	CASSVLAGRTETQYF	TRBV9	.	TRBD2	TRBJ2-5
TGTGCCAGCAGTGACCGACTAGCGGGGGCCCTGAGGGCCGGGGAGCTGTTTTTT	CASSDRLAGALRAGELFF	TRBV2	once	TRBD2	TRBJ2-2
TGTGCCAGCAGCGTAGAGGCCGGGACTAGCGATACGCAGTATTTT	CASSVEAGTSDTQYF	TRBV9	.	TRBD2	TRBJ2-3
TGTGCCAGTAGTATAGTAGGCGGGAGCTCCTACAATGAGCAGTTCTTC	CASSIVGGSSYNEQFF	TRBV19	few	TRBD2	TRBJ2-1
TGTGCCATCAGTGGAACTCAGCGGACCACTGAAGCTTTCTTT	CAISGTQRTTEAFF	TRBV10-3	.	.	TRBJ1-1
TGCAGCGAGACCCGGGGGACTGAAGCTTTCTTT	CSETRGTEAFF	TRBV29-1	.	.	TRBJ1-1
TGTGCCAGCAGTTCCGTGTACAGGCCGAGCACAGATACGCAGTATTTT	CASSSVYRPSTDTQYF	TRBV27	.	.	TRBJ2-3
TGCGCCAGCAGCTTGGGGGCCGGGACAGGGGCGGGGAACACTGAAGCTTTCTTT	CASSLGAGTGAGNTEAFF	TRBV5-1	once	TRBD1	TRBJ1-1
TGTGCCAGCAGCTCTCCGGGACAGACTTCAGAGACCCAGTACTTC	CASSSPGQTSETQYF	TRBV5-4	.	TRBD1	TRBJ2-5
TGTGCCAGCAGTTACTCGGAGGGGTCCTACGAGCAGTACTTC	CASSYSEGSYEQYF	TRBV6-5	.	.	TRBJ2-7
TGTGCCACCACGACGTCGGGGGGACGAGCCAAAAACATTCAGTACTTC	CATTTSGGRAKNIQYF	TRBV11-3	.	TRBD2	TRBJ2-4
TGTGCCAGCAGCTTAGCTTCGGTTCGTTTGAACTATGGCTACACCTTC	CASSLASVRLNYGYTF	TRBV7-9	once	.	TRBJ1-2
TGTGCCAGCAGTGCGACAGGGGAGGTTTCACCCCTCCACTTT	CASSATGEVSPLHF	TRBV2	.	TRBD1	TRBJ1-6
TGTGCCAGCAGCCAAGGGTGGCTAGAGAGAGGTGAGCAGTTCTTC	CASSQGWLERGEQFF	TRBV14	.	.	TRBJ2-1
TGTGCCAGTCGGGACTACCGTTCTAGCACAGATACGCAGTATTTT	CASRDYRSSTDTQYF	TRBV27	.	TRBD2	TRBJ2-3
TGTGCCAGCAGTTACTCGATTGACTACCGGTACGAGCAGTACTTC	CASSYSIDYRYEQYF	TRBV6-6	.	.	TRBJ2-7
TGCGCCAGCAGCCGGATCCTACAGGGGTCGGATAATTCACCCCTCCACTTT	CASSRILQGSDNSPLHF	TRBV5-1	.	TRBD1	TRBJ1-6